This TCR beta chain was found in a study of technical replicates of blood from four donors (dated by TCRdb to 2015 to 2018). As for this clone: The clone's antigen remains unknown. Base quality data are lacking; no much larger clone is found one base away.

Library generation was performed with the immunoSEQ multiplex PCR assay. As stored in TCRdb, this immuneACCESS dataset retains in-frame rearrangements with V and J assigned. A fraction of the clones does not appear; measured against another copy, unresolved V genes explain less than half of the discrepancy, and the remainder lacks a known reason. Here the sample has 90,000 to 100,000 clones; less than 96% occur a single time. The top ten clonotypes cover approximately 0.35% of the sample. The germline V gene supplies CDR1 MDHEN and CDR2 SYDVKM. The CDR3 spans 15 residues, from the cysteine through the phenylalanine. The retained sequence is limited to the CDR3, 45 bases, with the frame set at the first base. Cut back by 7 bases and 2 bases, the V and J ends lie 16 bases apart.

The receptor's source is a human donor in good health. The rearranged segments are TRBV28 and TRBJ2-3; the D gene is perhaps TRBD2, from 5 matching bases. The source material was T cells isolated from PBMCs. At the DNA level, the sequence is TGTGCCAGCACAACGGCTAGCCCAGACACAGATACGCAGTATTTT. This yields the protein CASTTASPDTDTQYF.